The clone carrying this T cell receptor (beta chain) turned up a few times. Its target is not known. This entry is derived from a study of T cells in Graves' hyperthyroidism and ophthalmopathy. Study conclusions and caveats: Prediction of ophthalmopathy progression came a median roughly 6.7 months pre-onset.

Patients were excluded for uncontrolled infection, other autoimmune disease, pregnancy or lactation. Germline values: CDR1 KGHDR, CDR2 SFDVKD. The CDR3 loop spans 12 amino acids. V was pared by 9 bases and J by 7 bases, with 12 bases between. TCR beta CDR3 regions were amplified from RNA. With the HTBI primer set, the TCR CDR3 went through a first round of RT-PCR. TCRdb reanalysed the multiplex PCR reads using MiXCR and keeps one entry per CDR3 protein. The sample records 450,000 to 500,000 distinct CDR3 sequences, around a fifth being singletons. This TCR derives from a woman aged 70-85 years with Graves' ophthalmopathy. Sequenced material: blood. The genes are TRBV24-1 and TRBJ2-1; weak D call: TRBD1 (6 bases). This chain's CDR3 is CATATGWNEQFF. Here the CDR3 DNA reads TGTGCCACCGCTACAGGGTGGAATGAGCAGTTCTTC.